Below, 30 T cell receptor beta chains from the same sample are listed, as sequenced in a study of graft-versus-host responses after intestinal transplantation. No cognate antigen is known for these TCRs. TCRdb keeps only in-frame clones here, not all; method: immunoSEQ multiplex PCR. The sample lists approximately 99,000 clones, 92% occurring once. The input for sequencing was unstimulated CD8+ T cells sorted from spleen or lymph node cells, taken before transplant. These receptors all come from a human donor who was the organ donor for an intestinal transplant.

The rearrangement uses TRBV14 and TRBJ2-7, with a weak D call TRBD2 (5 bases). The germline V gene encodes CDR1 SGHDN and CDR2 FVKESK. The CDR3 is made up of 12 amino acids. The V end lost 6 bases, the J end lost 4 bases, and 10 bases lay between the germline ends. CDR3 protein: CASSLGVYEQYF. The CDR3 DNA follows: TGTGCCAGCAGTCTCGGGGTGTACGAGCAGTACTTC.

V gene TRBV13 combines with J gene TRBJ2-1; 14 nucleotides match TRBD2. The germline CDR1 and CDR2 sequences are PRHDT and FYEKMQ (reference sequence). There are 17 residues in the CDR3. The junction had 9 bases not matched to a gene; V was cut back by 1 base and J by 10 bases. Written as DNA, the CDR3 is TGTGCCAGCAGCTTAGCGGGACTAGCGGGAGTTTGGTGCGAGCAGTTCTTC. Protein product: CASSLAGLAGVWCEQFF. Drawing the rest from reference TRBV13 and TRBJ2-1, the complete variable domain is AAGVIQSPRHLIKEKRETATLKCYPIPRHDTVYWYQQGPGQDPQFLISFYEKMQSDKGSIPDRFSAQQFSDYHSELNMSSLELGDSALYFCASSLAGLAGVWCEQFFGPGTRLTVL.

The chain recombines TRBV6-1 with TRBJ1-1; no reliable D call. Trimming stripped 7 bases from V and 4 bases from J, with 10 bases between. CDR3 length equals 12 residues. Germline V gene sequence: CDR1 MNHNS, CDR2 SASEGT. CDR3 loop: CASKGSLTEAFF. The CDR3 DNA reads as TGTGCCAGCAAAGGGAGCCTCACTGAAGCTTTCTTT.

The chain couples TRBV27 to TRBJ2-1; D not certain. This CDR3 has 14 residues. Trimming took off 3 bases at V and 6 bases at J, with 12 bases between the two ends. The germline V gene has CDR1 MNHEY and CDR2 SMNVEV (reference sequence). The CDR3 spells CASSFLGQINEQFF. The CDR3 region has the DNA TGTGCCAGCAGTTTCTTGGGCCAAATCAATGAGCAGTTCTTC.

This clone was seen only once. The V gene is TRBV14, the J gene TRBJ2-5; D is perhaps TRBD2 (5 bases). This CDR3 region has 18 residues. V was shortened by 3 bases and J by 5 bases, with 25 bases between the two germline ends. CDR1 is SGHDN, CDR2 FVKESK, per germline. The chain's CDR3 is CASSQHSVGLSLWETQYF. The CDR3 DNA follows: TGTGCCAGCAGCCAGCACTCTGTAGGACTGTCGTTGTGGGAGACCCAGTACTTC. Combining the CDR3 with reference TRBV14 and TRBJ2-5 gives the whole variable domain EAGVTQFPSHSVIEKGQTVTLRCDPISGHDNLYWYRRVMGKEIKFLLHFVKESKQDESGMPNNRFLAERTGGTYSTLKVQPAELEDSGVYFCASSQHSVGLSLWETQYFGPGTRLLVL.

The chain uses TRBV13 and TRBJ2-7; perhaps TRBD1 as D (5 bases). Germline V gene sequence: CDR1 PRHDT, CDR2 FYEKMQ (reference sequence). CDR3 length equals 13 residues. Trimming stripped 4 bases from V and 5 bases from J, with 12 bases between. The CDR3 nucleotides are TGTGCCAGCAGCTCAGGAATCAGGGACGAGCAGTACTTC. Amino acids: CASSSGIRDEQYF. Variable domain in full (rest from reference TRBV13 and TRBJ2-7): AAGVIQSPRHLIKEKRETATLKCYPIPRHDTVYWYQQGPGQDPQFLISFYEKMQSDKGSIPDRFSAQQFSDYHSELNMSSLELGDSALYFCASSSGIRDEQYFGPGTRLTVT.

This clone has just one count. The chain has TRBV7-8 and TRBJ1-1; no firm D call. This CDR3 contains 13 residues. V lost 3 bases, J lost 1 base, and 6 bases lay in between. Germline CDR1 is SGHVS and CDR2 is FQNEAQ. The CDR3 is CASSLTGNTEAFF. The CDR3 DNA reads TGTGCCAGCAGCTTGACGGGGAACACTGAAGCTTTCTTT.

The rearrangement joins TRBV5-1 to TRBJ2-1; 10 positions match TRBD2. J gave up 1 base and V 2 bases, and 6 bases lay outside the gene matches. Per germline, CDR1 SGHRS and CDR2 YFSETQ. The length of the CDR3 is 17 residues. CDR3 DNA: TGCGCCAGCAGCTTCGGTCTAGCGGGAGTTTCCTACAATGAGCAGTTCTTC. It specifies CASSFGLAGVSYNEQFF.

The chain combines TRBV14 with TRBJ1-2, with D possibly being TRBD1 (5 bases). This CDR3 region has 14 residues. Trimming cost V 1 base and J 6 bases, with 12 bases left between them. Per germline, CDR1 SGHDN and CDR2 FVKESK. Here the CDR3 DNA reads TGTGCCAGCAGCCAAGCAGGGTATGGTCATGGCTACACCTTC. This translates into CASSQAGYGHGYTF. The variable domain in full, completed from reference TRBV14 and TRBJ1-2, reads EAGVTQFPSHSVIEKGQTVTLRCDPISGHDNLYWYRRVMGKEIKFLLHFVKESKQDESGMPNNRFLAERTGGTYSTLKVQPAELEDSGVYFCASSQAGYGHGYTFGSGTRLTVV.

J is TRBJ1-5 and V is TRBV19; TRBD1 is a possible D gene (5 bases). The CDR3 totals 16 residues. Trimming took 7 bases from V and 0 from J, leaving 16 bases between them. The germline V gene has CDR1 LNHDA and CDR2 SQIVND (reference sequence). The DNA of the CDR3 is TGTGCCAGTATTAGTGGACATCCCAATAGCAATCAGCCCCAGCATTTT. Translating gives CASISGHPNSNQPQHF.

The genes are TRBV6-1 and TRBJ2-2; TRBD2 aligns across 14 bases. The CDR3 is 15 residues long. Looked up from germline, CDR1 is MNHNS and CDR2 is SASEGT. The trim removed 6 bases at V and 7 bases at J, leaving 4 bases unmatched. Written as DNA, the CDR3 is TGTGCCAGCAGGGGACTAGCGGGAGAGCTCGGGGAGCTGTTTTTT. This translates into CASRGLAGELGELFF.

The chain couples TRBV27 to TRBJ2-1; 10 positions agree with TRBD2. The V gene end was trimmed by 4 bases and the J gene end by 7 bases; junction bases not matched to a gene: 4. Germline loops: CDR1 MNHEY, CDR2 SMNVEV (reference sequence). There are 14 residues in the CDR3. CDR3 residues: CASSSSGSVNEQFF. As DNA, the CDR3 is TGTGCCAGCAGTTCTAGCGGGAGTGTAAATGAGCAGTTCTTC.

This clone was observed a few times. V is TRBV2 and J is TRBJ2-7, with no clear D. The V gene lost 2 bases and the J gene lost 2 bases, with 7 bases spanning the gap. This CDR3 has 13 residues. CDR1 SNHLY and CDR2 FYNNEI come from the germline V gene. The CDR3 DNA sequence: TGTGCCAGCAGTGAACTGTCCCCCTACGAGCAGTACTTC. As protein: CASSELSPYEQYF. Full variable domain (rest looked up from reference TRBV2 and TRBJ2-7): EPEVTQTPSHQVTQMGQEVILRCVPISNHLYFYWYRQILGQKVEFLVSFYNNEISEKSEIFDDQFSVERPDGSNFTLKIRSTKLEDSAMYFCASSELSPYEQYFGPGTRLTVT.

This rearrangement joins TRBV12-5 to TRBJ1-5; unclear D gene. In germline, CDR1 is LGHNT, CDR2 FRNRAP. The CDR3 sequence is 13 residues long. V lost 2 bases to trimming and J lost 5 bases, with 7 bases between them. The CDR3: CASGLMRDQPQHF. The CDR3 nucleotides are TGTGCTAGTGGTTTGATGAGGGATCAGCCCCAGCATTTT. The whole variable domain, remainder taken from reference TRBV12-5 and TRBJ1-5, is DARVTQTPRHKVTEMGQEVTMRCQPILGHNTVFWYRQTMMQGLELLAYFRNRAPLDDSGMPKDRFSAEMPDATLATLKIQPSEPRDSAVYFCASGLMRDQPQHFGDGTRLSIL.

The V and J genes are TRBV9 and TRBJ2-3; TRBD1 matches 9 bases. The CDR3 runs to 15 residues. Germline CDR1 is SGDLS and CDR2 is YYNGEE. V was pared by 0 bases and J by 6 bases, with 5 bases of the junction left unmatched. DNA for the CDR3: TGTGCCAGCAGCGTAGATGACAGGGGGAGGGATACGCAGTATTTT. Translation: CASSVDDRGRDTQYF.

The chain combines TRBV6-5 with TRBJ2-5, with TRBD2 matching 8 bases. The CDR3 consists of 15 residues. Unmatched junction bases numbered 11, after V lost 7 bases and J lost 4 bases. Germline V gives CDR1 MNHEY, CDR2 SVGAGI. In DNA, the CDR3 is TGTGCCAGCAAGCCGACGCCGGGGGGGCGAGAGACCCAGTACTTC. Translation gives CASKPTPGGRETQYF.

The chain combines TRBV27 with TRBJ2-1; 7 nucleotides match TRBD2. The J segment lost 3 bases and the V segment lost 2 bases, leaving 1 base of the junction unmatched. The germline gives CDR1 MNHEY, CDR2 SMNVEV (reference sequence). This CDR3 spans 14 amino acids. The DNA for the CDR3 is TGTGCCAGCAGTTTAAGCGGGGACTACAATGAGCAGTTCTTC. Protein: CASSLSGDYNEQFF.

This chain connects TRBV6-7 to TRBJ2-3; 14 nucleotides line up with TRBD2. TRBV6-7 is annotated as an ORF whose role is uncertain. The CDR3 sequence is 16 residues long. The trim removed 5 bases at V and 3 bases at J, leaving 4 bases unmatched. As DNA, the CDR3 is TGTGCCAGCAGTCCGACTAGCGGGGGGGGGACAGATACGCAGTATTTT. Translated: CASSPTSGGGTDTQYF.

This clone was observed once. This rearrangement joins TRBV4-1 to TRBJ2-6; D not resolved. The germline V gene encodes CDR1 MGHRA and CDR2 YSYEKL. This CDR3 comprises 15 residues. V was shortened by 0 bases and J by 0 bases, with 3 bases between the two germline ends. Written as DNA, the CDR3 is TGCGCCAGCAGCCAAGACAGCTCTGGGGCCAACGTCCTGACTTTC. Its protein product is CASSQDSSGANVLTF.

This chain joins TRBV2 and TRBJ2-7; TRBD2 matches at 8 bases. Trimming removed 3 bases from V and 3 bases from J; junction bases left unmatched: 7. The germline V gene encodes CDR1 SNHLY and CDR2 FYNNEI. This CDR3 comprises 15 residues. CDR3 sequence: CASSEDAGGYYEQYF. The CDR3 coding sequence is TGTGCCAGCAGTGAGGACGCGGGGGGCTACTACGAGCAGTACTTC.

The chain recombines TRBV5-6 with TRBJ2-7, with 10 positions matching TRBD2. Germline CDR1 is SGHDT and CDR2 is YYEEEE. The CDR3 is 15 residues long. The ends lost 3 bases at V and 3 bases at J; junction bases unmatched: 6. CDR3 amino acids: CASSSPKREGYEQYF. In DNA form, the CDR3 reads TGTGCCAGCAGCTCTCCAAAGCGGGAGGGCTACGAGCAGTACTTC.

This chain connects TRBV2 to TRBJ1-6, with D perhaps TRBD1 (6 bases). The CDR3 consists of 14 residues. Trimming took off 5 bases at V and 4 bases at J, with 9 bases between the two ends. CDR1 and CDR2 from the germline V gene are SNHLY and FYNNEI. CDR3 amino acids: CASSSDSYNSPLHF. The CDR3 bases are TGTGCCAGCAGTTCGGACAGTTATAATTCACCCCTCCACTTT.

CDR3 bases: TGTGCCAGCGACGAAAGCGGGAGGGCCTTCCTGTTTTTT. It encodes CASDESGRAFLFF. This sequence joins TRBV6-5 and TRBJ2-2; 10 bases line up with TRBD2. This CDR3 has 13 residues. The V and J ends lost 8 bases and 14 bases, in that order; junction bases with no gene match: 11. From germline, CDR1 is MNHEY and CDR2 SVGAGI.

The V call is TRBV6-1, the J call TRBJ2-7, with D maybe TRBD1 (6 bases). V lost 5 bases to trimming and J lost 3 bases, with 11 bases between them. CDR1 is MNHNS, CDR2 SASEGT, per germline. This CDR3 contains 13 residues. The DNA for the CDR3 is TGTGCCAGCAGTCTCGAGGGGGACTACGAGCAGTACTTC. It translates to CASSLEGDYEQYF.

The chain recombines TRBV5-1 with TRBJ1-1; tentatively, D is TRBD1 (6 bases). The ends were cut back, 6 bases at V and 0 bases at J, with 18 bases in the middle. CDR1 is SGHRS and CDR2 is YFSETQ in the germline V gene. This CDR3 is built from 16 residues. CDR3 DNA: TGCGCCAGCACCGGGGTAGGGTGGGACATGAACACTGAAGCTTTCTTT. This codes for CASTGVGWDMNTEAFF.

In nucleotides, the CDR3 is TGTGCCAGCAGTAAAGCCGTTCAAGAGACCCAGTACTTC. Its protein is CASSKAVQETQYF. The chain links TRBV27 to TRBJ2-5; D gene ambiguous. In germline, CDR1 is MNHEY, CDR2 SMNVEV (reference sequence). V was shortened by 5 bases and J by 2 bases, with 9 bases between the two germline ends. This CDR3 is 13 amino acids long.

The chain combines TRBV6-5 with TRBJ2-2, with no clear D. Trimming took 0 bases from V and 7 from J, leaving 6 bases between them. Germline V lookup: CDR1 MNHEY, CDR2 SVGAGI. The CDR3 runs to 13 residues. CDR3 in DNA: TGTGCCAGCAGTTACTCTTTAGACGGGGAGCTGTTTTTT. Translated: CASSYSLDGELFF.

The genes are TRBV2 and TRBJ1-5; D is ambiguous. Germline V CDR1 and CDR2: SNHLY, FYNNEI. The V end was cut by 0 bases, the J end by 4 bases, with 7 bases between. The CDR3 spans 14 residues. The CDR3 nucleotides are TGTGCCAGCAGTGAAGCCACGGGAAATCAGCCCCAGCATTTT. Protein sequence: CASSEATGNQPQHF.

CDR3 DNA sequence: TGTGCCAGCCTGGAGCGGGAGAGCCTGGGTAATGAGCAGTTCTTC. Encoded protein: CASLERESLGNEQFF. The V call is TRBV7-6, the J call TRBJ2-1; 8 nucleotides match TRBD2. Germline CDR1 is SGHVS and CDR2 is FNYEAQ. The V and J ends lost 8 bases and 7 bases, in that order; junction bases with no gene match: 13. This CDR3 has 15 residues.

The J gene is TRBJ1-1, the V gene TRBV30; 7 bases line up with TRBD1. CDR1 and CDR2 (germline): GTSNPN, SVGIG (reference sequence). This CDR3 comprises 13 residues. Losses at the gene ends were 7 bases for V and 6 bases for J; bases not matched to a gene: 11. CDR3 nucleotide sequence: TGTGCCTCCGACAATGACAGGGTGGCTGAAGCTTTCTTT. It yields the protein CASDNDRVAEAFF.